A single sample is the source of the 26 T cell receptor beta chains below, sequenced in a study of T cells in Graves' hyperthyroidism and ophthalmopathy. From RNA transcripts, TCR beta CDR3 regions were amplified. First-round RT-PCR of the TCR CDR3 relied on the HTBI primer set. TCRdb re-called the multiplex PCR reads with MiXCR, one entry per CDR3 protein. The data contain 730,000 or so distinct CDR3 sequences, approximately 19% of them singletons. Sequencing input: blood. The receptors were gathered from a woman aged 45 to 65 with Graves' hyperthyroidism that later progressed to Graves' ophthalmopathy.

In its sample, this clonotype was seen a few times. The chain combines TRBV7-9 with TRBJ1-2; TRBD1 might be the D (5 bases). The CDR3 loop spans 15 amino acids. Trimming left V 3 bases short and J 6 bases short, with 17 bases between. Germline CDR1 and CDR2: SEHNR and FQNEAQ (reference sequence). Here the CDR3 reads CASSFRALEGDGYTF. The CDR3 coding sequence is TGTGCCAGCAGCTTTAGGGCCCTAGAAGGGGATGGCTACACCTTC.

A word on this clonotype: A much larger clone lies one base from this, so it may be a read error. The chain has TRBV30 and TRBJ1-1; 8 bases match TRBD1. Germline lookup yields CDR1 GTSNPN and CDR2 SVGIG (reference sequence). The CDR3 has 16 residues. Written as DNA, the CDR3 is TGTGCCCGGAGTGTCGCAGGGGGCTTTATGAACACTGAAGCTTTCTTT. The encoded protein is CARSVAGGFMNTEAFF.

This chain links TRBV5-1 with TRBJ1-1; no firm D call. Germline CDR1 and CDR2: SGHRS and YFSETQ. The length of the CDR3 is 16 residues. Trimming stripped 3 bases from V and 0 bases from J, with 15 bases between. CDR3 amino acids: CASSSGAGALNTEAFF. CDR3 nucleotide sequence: TGCGCCAGCAGCTCTGGTGCAGGCGCCCTGAACACTGAAGCTTTCTTT.

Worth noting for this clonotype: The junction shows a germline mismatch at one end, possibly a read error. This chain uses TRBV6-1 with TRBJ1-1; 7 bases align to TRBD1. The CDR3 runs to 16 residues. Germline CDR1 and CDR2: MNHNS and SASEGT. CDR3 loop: CASKTGYGSRNTEDFF. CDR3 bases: TGTGCCAGCAAGACAGGGTATGGTTCGAGGAACACTGAAGATTTCTTT.

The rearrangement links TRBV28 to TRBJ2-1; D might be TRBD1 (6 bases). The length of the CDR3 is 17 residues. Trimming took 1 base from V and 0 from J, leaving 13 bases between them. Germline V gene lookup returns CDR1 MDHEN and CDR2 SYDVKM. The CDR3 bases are TGTGCCAGCAGTTTATTAGACAGGAACTACTCCTACAATGAGCAGTTCTTC. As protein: CASSLLDRNYSYNEQFF.

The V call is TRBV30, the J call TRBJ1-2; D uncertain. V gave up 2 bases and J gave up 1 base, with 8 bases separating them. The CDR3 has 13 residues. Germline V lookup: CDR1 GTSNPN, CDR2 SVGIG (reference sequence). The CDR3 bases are TGTGCCTGGAGTCAGAGGATTAACTATGGCTACACCTTC. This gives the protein CAWSQRINYGYTF.

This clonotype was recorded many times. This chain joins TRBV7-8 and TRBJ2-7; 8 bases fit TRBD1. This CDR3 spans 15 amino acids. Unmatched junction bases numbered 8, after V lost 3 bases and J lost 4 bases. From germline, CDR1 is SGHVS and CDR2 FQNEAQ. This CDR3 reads CASSFRDRSKYEQYF. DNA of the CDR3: TGTGCCAGCAGCTTCCGGGACAGGTCTAAATACGAGCAGTACTTC.

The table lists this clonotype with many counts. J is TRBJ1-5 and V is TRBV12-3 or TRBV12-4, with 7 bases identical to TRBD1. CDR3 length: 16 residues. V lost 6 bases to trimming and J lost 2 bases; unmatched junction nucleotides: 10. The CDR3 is CASRLTGDLGNQPQHF. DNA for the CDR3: TGTGCCAGCAGACTAACAGGGGATCTGGGCAATCAGCCCCAGCATTTT.

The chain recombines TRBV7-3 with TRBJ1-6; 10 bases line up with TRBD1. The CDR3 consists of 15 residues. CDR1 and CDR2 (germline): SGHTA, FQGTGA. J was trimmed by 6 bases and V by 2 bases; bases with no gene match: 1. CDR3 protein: CASSLGQGVNSPLHF. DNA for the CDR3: TGTGCCAGCAGCTTAGGACAGGGGGTTAATTCACCCCTCCACTTT. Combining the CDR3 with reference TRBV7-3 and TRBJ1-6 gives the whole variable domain GAGVSQTPSNKVTEKGKYVELRCDPISGHTALYWYRQSLGQGPEFLIYFQGTGAADDSGLPNDRFFAVRPEGSVSTLKIQRTERGDSAVYLCASSLGQGVNSPLHFGNGTRLTVT.

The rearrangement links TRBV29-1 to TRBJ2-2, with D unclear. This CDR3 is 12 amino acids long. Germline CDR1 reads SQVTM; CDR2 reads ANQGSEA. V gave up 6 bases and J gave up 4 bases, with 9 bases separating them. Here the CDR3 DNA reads TGCAGCGTCAAAACTATCACCGGGGAGCTGTTTTTT. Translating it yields CSVKTITGELFF.

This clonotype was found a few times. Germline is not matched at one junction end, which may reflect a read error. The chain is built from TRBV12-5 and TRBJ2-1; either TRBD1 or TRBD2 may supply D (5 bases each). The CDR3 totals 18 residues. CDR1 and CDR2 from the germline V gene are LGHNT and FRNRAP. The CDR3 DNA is TGTGCTAGTGGTTTGGTAGGGGACGGGGCCTCCTCCGACAATGAGCAGTTCTTC. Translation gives CASGLVGDGASSDNEQFF.

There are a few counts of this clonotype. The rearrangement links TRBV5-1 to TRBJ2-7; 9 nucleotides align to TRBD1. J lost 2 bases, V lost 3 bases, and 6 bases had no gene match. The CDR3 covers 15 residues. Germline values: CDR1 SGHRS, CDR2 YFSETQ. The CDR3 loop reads CASSSDRGVTYEQYF. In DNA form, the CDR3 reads TGCGCCAGCAGCTCGGACAGGGGAGTAACCTACGAGCAGTACTTC.

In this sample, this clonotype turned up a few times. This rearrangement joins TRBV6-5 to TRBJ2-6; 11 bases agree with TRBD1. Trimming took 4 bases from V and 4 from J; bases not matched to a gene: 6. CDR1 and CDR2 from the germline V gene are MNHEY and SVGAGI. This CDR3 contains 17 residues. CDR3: CASSFGQGAPGANVLTF. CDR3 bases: TGTGCCAGCAGTTTCGGACAGGGGGCGCCCGGGGCCAACGTCCTGACTTTC.

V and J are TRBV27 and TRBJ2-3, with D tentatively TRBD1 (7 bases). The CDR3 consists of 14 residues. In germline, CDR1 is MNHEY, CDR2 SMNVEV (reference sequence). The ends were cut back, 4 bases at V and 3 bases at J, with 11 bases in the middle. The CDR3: CASSSTGRTDTQYF. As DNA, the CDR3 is TGTGCCAGCAGTTCGACAGGGAGGACAGATACGCAGTATTTT.

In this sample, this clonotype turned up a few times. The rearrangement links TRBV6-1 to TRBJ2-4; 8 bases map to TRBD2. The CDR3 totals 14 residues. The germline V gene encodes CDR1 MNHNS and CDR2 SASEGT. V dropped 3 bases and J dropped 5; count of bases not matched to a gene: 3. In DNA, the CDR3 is TGTGCCAGCAGTGAGGCGGGGGGCCAAAACATTCAGTACTTC. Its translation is CASSEAGGQNIQYF.

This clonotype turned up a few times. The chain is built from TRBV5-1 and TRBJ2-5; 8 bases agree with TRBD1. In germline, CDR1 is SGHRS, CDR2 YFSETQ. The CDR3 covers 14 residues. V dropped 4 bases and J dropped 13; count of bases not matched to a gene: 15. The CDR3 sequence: CASSDSGQVGRVYF. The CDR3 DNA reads TGCGCCAGCAGCGATTCGGGACAGGTGGGGCGAGTGTACTTC.

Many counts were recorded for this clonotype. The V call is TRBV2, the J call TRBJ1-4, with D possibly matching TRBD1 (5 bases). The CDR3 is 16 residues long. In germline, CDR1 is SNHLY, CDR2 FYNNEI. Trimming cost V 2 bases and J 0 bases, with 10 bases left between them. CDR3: CASSEIDSATNEKLFF. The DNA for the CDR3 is TGTGCCAGCAGTGAAATTGACAGCGCAACTAATGAAAAACTGTTTTTT.

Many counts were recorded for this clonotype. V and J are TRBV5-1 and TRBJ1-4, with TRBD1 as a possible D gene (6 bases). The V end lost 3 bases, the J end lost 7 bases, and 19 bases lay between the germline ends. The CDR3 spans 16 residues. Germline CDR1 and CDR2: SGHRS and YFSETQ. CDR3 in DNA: TGCGCCAGCAGCTCTCAACAGGGAAGAAGGGGTGAAAAACTGTTTTTT. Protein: CASSSQQGRRGEKLFF.

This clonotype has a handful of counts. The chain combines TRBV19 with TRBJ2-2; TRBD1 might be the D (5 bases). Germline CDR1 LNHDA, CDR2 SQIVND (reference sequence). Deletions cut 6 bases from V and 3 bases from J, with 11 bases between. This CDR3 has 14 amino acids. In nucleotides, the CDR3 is TGTGCCAGTAGACCGACAGACTACACCGGGGAGCTGTTTTTT. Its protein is CASRPTDYTGELFF.

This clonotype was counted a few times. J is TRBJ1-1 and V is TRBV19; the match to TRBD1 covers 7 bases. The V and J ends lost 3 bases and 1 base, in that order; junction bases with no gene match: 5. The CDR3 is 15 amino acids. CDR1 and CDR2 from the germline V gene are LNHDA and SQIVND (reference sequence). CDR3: CASSMTGSANTEAFF. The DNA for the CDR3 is TGTGCCAGTAGTATGACAGGGTCGGCGAACACTGAAGCTTTCTTT.

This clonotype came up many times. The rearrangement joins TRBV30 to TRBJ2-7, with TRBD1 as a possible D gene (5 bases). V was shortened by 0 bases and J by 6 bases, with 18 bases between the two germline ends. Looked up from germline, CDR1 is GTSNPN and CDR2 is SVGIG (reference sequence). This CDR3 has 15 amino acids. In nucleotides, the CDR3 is TGTGCCTGGAGTGTACAAGGGGCGGTTCGTTTCGAGCAGTACTTC. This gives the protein CAWSVQGAVRFEQYF. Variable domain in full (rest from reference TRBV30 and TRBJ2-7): SQTIHQWPATLVQPVGSPLSLECTVEGTSNPNLYWYRQAAGRGLQLLFYSVGIGQISSEVPQNLSASRPQDRQFILSSKKLLLSDSGFYLCAWSVQGAVRFEQYFGPGTRLTVT.

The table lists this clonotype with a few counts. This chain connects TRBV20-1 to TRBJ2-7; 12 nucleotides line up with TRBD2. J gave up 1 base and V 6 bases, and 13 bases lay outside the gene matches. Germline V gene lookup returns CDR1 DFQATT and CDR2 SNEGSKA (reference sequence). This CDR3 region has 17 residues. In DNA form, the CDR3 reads TGCAGTGCGCCAATGACTAGCGGGGGTTCCCATTCCTACGAGCAGTACTTC. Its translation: CSAPMTSGGSHSYEQYF.

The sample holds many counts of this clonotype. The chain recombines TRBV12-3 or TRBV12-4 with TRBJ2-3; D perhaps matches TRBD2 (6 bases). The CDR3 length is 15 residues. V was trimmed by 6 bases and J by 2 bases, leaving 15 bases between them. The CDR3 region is CASSQRGSSTDTQYF. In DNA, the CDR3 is TGTGCCAGCAGCCAACGGGGGTCCTCCACAGATACGCAGTATTTT.

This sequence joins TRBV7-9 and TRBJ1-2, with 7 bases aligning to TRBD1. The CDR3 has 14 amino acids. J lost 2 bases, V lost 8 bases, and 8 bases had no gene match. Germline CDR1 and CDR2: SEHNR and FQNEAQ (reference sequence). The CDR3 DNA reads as TGTGCCAGCGGACCGACAGGGACAAACTATGGCTACACCTTC. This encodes CASGPTGTNYGYTF.

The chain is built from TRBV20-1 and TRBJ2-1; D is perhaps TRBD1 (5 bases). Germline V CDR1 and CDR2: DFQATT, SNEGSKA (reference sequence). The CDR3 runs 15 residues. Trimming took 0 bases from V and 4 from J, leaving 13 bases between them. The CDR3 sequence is CSARDQGAGYNEQFF. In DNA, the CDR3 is TGCAGTGCTAGAGATCAAGGGGCCGGGTACAATGAGCAGTTCTTC.

In DNA, the CDR3 is TGCGCCAGCAGCCATTATTCAGGGGAACATGGCTACACCTTC. Encoded protein: CASSHYSGEHGYTF. V is TRBV4-1 and J is TRBJ1-2, with a tentative D call TRBD1 (6 bases). Per the germline V gene, CDR1 is MGHRA and CDR2 is YSYEKL. The CDR3 consists of 14 residues. With 3 bases removed from V and 6 bases from J, the gap between germline ends came to 14 bases.